The table lists the clone carrying this TCR beta chain with many counts. Its antigen is unknown. Amplification yielded TCR beta CDR3 regions, with RNA transcripts as the source. With the HTBI primer set, the TCR CDR3 went through a first round of RT-PCR. TCRdb reprocessed the multiplex PCR reads via MiXCR and lists one record per CDR3 protein. The sample shows 500,000 or so distinct CDR3 sequences, about 16% of them seen only once. The record originates from a study of T cells in Graves' hyperthyroidism and ophthalmopathy. CDR1 is SGHDT, CDR2 YYEEEE, per germline. V lost 1 base to trimming and J lost 6 bases, with 17 bases between them. The CDR3 runs 15 residues. Study-wide findings and caveats: Also found in blood were most expanded thyroid clonotypes above 0.001.

Material: blood. This clonotype was sampled from a woman aged 25-40 years with Graves' ophthalmopathy. The rearrangement links TRBV5-6 to TRBJ2-7; maybe TRBD1 (7 bases). The CDR3 DNA reads as TGTGCCAGCAGCTTGTGGAGGGGGCGTTCGCGCGAGCAGTACTTC. It codes for CASSLWRGRSREQYF.